These T cell receptor beta chains were read from a single sample in a study of blood T cell repertoires in COVID-19. Produced via immunoSEQ multiplex PCR; TCRdb's table is partial and in-frame only. The sample holds fewer than 300,000 clones; 65% to 90% are singletons and the top ten take roughly 14%. The sequenced sample consisted of peripheral blood. These receptors all come from a human donor in a cohort sampled during active COVID-19. The CDR3 runs from the conserved cysteine through the conserved F or W.

TRBJ1-3 TRBV5-1 CASSSTGDPGAGNTIYF
TRBJ2-5 TRBV4-1 CASSQDRGLAETQYF
TRBJ1-3 TRBV7-2 CASSEMDSRNTIYF
TRBJ2-2 TRBV5-1 CASSATGSANTGELFF
TRBJ2-3 TRBV5-1 CASSRSGRSMGDTQYF
TRBJ1-1 TRBV18 CASSQDRDTEAFF
TRBJ1-1 TRBV5-4 CASTWSRETEAFF
TRBJ1-2 TRBV28 CASSLGQGLGYTF
TRBJ2-7 TRBV11-2 CASSLGPDRAYEQYF
TRBJ2-1 TRBV12-5 CASARTSGDDEQFF
TRBJ2-5 TRBV5-5 CASSLFLGLAGGGETQYF
TRBJ1-1 TRBV19 CASRNRANTEAFF
TRBJ2-2 TRBV24-1 CATGGQGKRTGELFF
TRBJ2-1 TRBV24-1 CATGTLNEQFF
TRBJ1-1 TRBV2 CASTGQVAMNTEAFF
TRBJ2-7 TRBV2 CASSGPALDRGSYEQYF
TRBJ1-6 TRBV7-3 CASSLGFGSPLHF
TRBJ2-1 TRBV5-8 CASRGSGSGSYNEQFF
TRBJ2-3 TRBV6-6 CASRDSGVPTQYF
TRBJ1-2 TRBV18 CASSQDSYGYTF
TRBJ2-2 TRBV30 CAWSPSGRANRELFF
TRBJ2-6 TRBV25-1 CASSASPGQGSGANVLTF
TRBJ1-6 TRBV2 CASSARDRGPNSPLHF
TRBJ2-1 TRBV19 CASSSSGPSLRYNEQFF
TRBJ2-2 TRBV19 CASSKSLSGLAGAGGTGELFF
TRBJ1-5 TRBV6-4 CASSPGGGQPQHF
TRBJ2-7 TRBV6-5 CASSYRDRGRYEQYF
TRBJ2-4 TRBV19 CASSFGATGAKNIQYF
TRBJ2-3 TRBV5-4 CASSLRLDTDTQYF
TRBJ1-6 TRBV5-6 CASSSYLGGGRNSPLHF
TRBJ2-1 TRBV28 CASSVSDRGNYNEQFF
TRBJ1-6 TRBV27 CASSLEGGNSPLHF
TRBJ2-1 TRBV10-3 CAISDWTSGDPNEQFF
TRBJ1-2 TRBV27 CASSLGQGMSGYTF
TRBJ2-5 TRBV5-4 CASSSGGLARETQYF
TRBJ2-5 TRBV18 CASSPGLQETQYF
TRBJ2-6 TRBV24-1 CATSQTSGSKSGANVLTF
TRBJ2-5 TRBV7-2 CASRPNTGTSGETQYF
TRBJ2-2 TRBV7-9 CASSLRGSGELFF
TRBJ2-7 TRBV5-1 CASSPDRAHEQYF
TRBJ1-3 TRBV2 CASSAKGQRIGNTIYF
TRBJ1-5 TRBV19 CASSINVGVTQPQHF
TRBJ2-7 TRBV12-3/TRBV12-4 CASRVAGLYEQYF
TRBJ2-5 TRBV5-1 CASSLGQQLVIETQYF
TRBJ2-7 TRBV15 CATSRDLAGVHEQYF
TRBJ1-4 TRBV7-2 CASSLAGATGGNNEKLFF
TRBJ2-1 TRBV12-5 CASGSPRGGRAINEQFF